What follows are 7 T cell receptor beta chains derived from one specimen sequenced in a study of blood T cell repertoires in COVID-19 (dated by TCRdb to the early 2020s). Libraries were built with the immunoSEQ multiplex PCR assay. Here the immuneACCESS table is served through TCRdb, limited to in-frame sequences with V and J called. Missing clones are a known gap in these copies; in checked studies unresolved V genes cover under half, and the rest lacks a known reason. For this sample the table gives roughly 500,000 clones, of which roughly nine tenths were detected only once. The biggest ten clones account for roughly 1% of the sample. Input material: peripheral blood. These receptors all stem from a man younger than 35 with COVID-19, enrolled during active disease.

J is TRBJ2-2 and V is TRBV10-2; maybe TRBD1 (6 bases). Trimming cost V 7 bases and J 7 bases, with 16 bases left between them. CDR3 length: 14 residues. CDR1 is WSHSY and CDR2 is SAAADI in the germline V gene. CDR3 bases: TGCGCCAGCACACCGACAGGTGTGGGCGGGGAGCTGTTTTTT. Protein product: CASTPTGVGGELFF.

The genes are TRBV7-8 and TRBJ1-2; no reliable D call. Germline-derived CDR1 and CDR2 are SGHVS and FQNEAQ. Between the trimmed V and J ends, which lost 7 bases and 2 bases, there was a span of 17 bases. This CDR3 has 15 residues. The chain's CDR3 is CASTPEVQKNYGYTF. The CDR3 DNA sequence: TGTGCCAGCACCCCTGAGGTTCAGAAGAACTATGGCTACACCTTC. The variable domain in full, with the rest retrieved from reference TRBV7-8 and TRBJ1-2, is GAGVSQSPRYKVAKRGQDVALRCDPISGHVSLFWYQQALGQGPEFLTYFQNEAQLDKSGLPSDRFFAERPEGSVSTLKIQRTQQEDSAVYLCASTPEVQKNYGYTFGSGTRLTVV.

The genes are TRBV7-9 and TRBJ2-1; 8 bases map to TRBD1. V gave up 2 bases and J gave up 6 bases; unmatched junction bases: 6. This CDR3 is 15 amino acids long. CDR1 is SEHNR, CDR2 FQNEAQ, per germline (reference sequence). CDR3 in amino acids: CASSLQGAIGNEQFF. The CDR3 DNA reads as TGTGCCAGCAGCTTACAGGGGGCAATTGGCAATGAGCAGTTCTTC.

This clone was seen once. This specimen includes other DNA sequences encoding the same CDR3. The CDR3 DNA is TGTGCCAGCAGTTTATCGCCAGGCACTGAAGCTTTCTTT. Amino acids: CASSLSPGTEAFF. This sequence joins TRBV27 and TRBJ1-1; the D is unclear. The V gene's germline CDR1 is MNHEY and CDR2 SMNVEV (reference sequence). With 0 bases removed from V and 4 bases from J, the gap between germline ends came to 6 bases. CDR3 size: 13 residues.

The chain joins TRBV6-5 to TRBJ2-1, with D maybe TRBD2 (6 bases). Looked up from germline, CDR1 is MNHEY and CDR2 is SVGAGI. The CDR3 consists of 15 residues. The V and J ends lost 2 bases and 6 bases respectively, with 14 bases between them. As DNA, the CDR3 is TGTGCCAGCAGTTACGATGCGGGATCGCGCAATGAGCAGTTCTTC. Encoded protein: CASSYDAGSRNEQFF.

The chain has TRBV7-8 and TRBJ1-6; TRBD1 is a possible D gene (5 bases). Germline CDR1 and CDR2: SGHVS and FQNEAQ. CDR3 length: 13 amino acids. Trimming took off 10 bases at V and 1 base at J, with 8 bases between the two ends. CDR3 protein: CATRESYNSPLHF. CDR3 bases: TGTGCCACCAGGGAGTCCTATAATTCACCCCTCCACTTT.

The CDR3 coding sequence is TGTGCCAGTAGTTCGACAGGACAAGAGACCCAGTACTTC. This gives the protein CASSSTGQETQYF. The rearrangement links TRBV19 to TRBJ2-5, with a weak D call TRBD1 (6 bases). CDR1 and CDR2 (germline): LNHDA, SQIVND (reference sequence). This CDR3 region has 13 residues. V lost 5 bases and J 2 bases, leaving 9 bases between the germline ends.